The 16 T cell receptor beta chains reported below all come from one sample, sequenced in a study of CD8+ T cells in alopecia areata. The authors extracted RNA and reverse transcribed it into cDNA as the sequencing template. Some clones are missing from TCRdb's copy, which holds only in-frame ones; the method was immunoSEQ multiplex PCR. The profile shows about 270,000 clones, 45% to 70% of them singletons. Treatment of the sample: oral pan-JAK inhibitor, 5-10 mg twice daily. Source: CD4+ T cells sorted from blood, taken at week 52, from a patient treated with tofacitinib. These receptors all come from a human donor with alopecia areata.

The chain joins TRBV19 to TRBJ2-1, with 9 positions matching TRBD2. This CDR3 comprises 15 residues. The trim removed 7 bases at V and 2 bases at J, leaving 6 bases unmatched. Germline V gives CDR1 LNHDA, CDR2 SQIVND (reference sequence). The CDR3: CASTATSGAYNEQFF. The CDR3 DNA reads TGTGCCAGTACCGCGACTAGCGGTGCCTACAATGAGCAGTTCTTC.

This rearrangement joins TRBV25-1 to TRBJ2-5, with unresolved D. CDR1 MGHDK and CDR2 SYGVNS come from the germline V gene. The V end was cut by 2 bases, the J end by 9 bases, with 13 bases between. The CDR3 totals 13 residues. CDR3 DNA sequence: TGTGCCAGCAGTGAAGTCGGCGGCTGGGCCCAGTACTTC. Translation gives CASSEVGGWAQYF.

V and J are TRBV9 and TRBJ1-2, with 7 nucleotides matching TRBD1. Germline loops: CDR1 SGDLS, CDR2 YYNGEE. Trimming took 0 bases from V and 7 from J; bases not matched to a gene: 9. There are 15 residues in the CDR3. CDR3 coding DNA: TGTGCCAGCAGCGTAGACGGTAACAGGGGCTCTGGCTACACCTTC. Its protein product is CASSVDGNRGSGYTF. Filled out from reference TRBV9 and TRBJ1-2, the complete variable domain reads DSGVTQTPKHLITATGQRVTLRCSPRSGDLSVYWYQQSLDQGLQFLIQYYNGEERAKGNILERFSAQQFPDLHSELNLSSLELGDSALYFCASSVDGNRGSGYTFGSGTRLTVV.

The genes are TRBV5-1 and TRBJ2-5; D remains unclear. The V gene's germline CDR1 is SGHRS and CDR2 YFSETQ. The V end was cut by 4 bases, the J end by 5 bases, with 12 bases between. This CDR3 is 13 amino acids long. CDR3 nucleotides: TGCGCCAGCAGCAACAGTCCGGATGAGACCCAGTACTTC. It translates to CASSNSPDETQYF.

This sequence joins TRBV19 and TRBJ1-2; D is undetermined. V lost 8 bases, J lost 2 bases, and 12 bases lay in between. CDR3 length: 13 residues. Germline CDR1 LNHDA, CDR2 SQIVND (reference sequence). CDR3 amino acids: CASAQDKNYGYTF. The CDR3 DNA reads as TGTGCCAGTGCCCAAGATAAAAACTATGGCTACACCTTC.

With respect to this clone: This sample includes further DNA sequences coding for the same CDR3. This rearrangement joins TRBV7-9 to TRBJ2-5, with unresolved D. Deletions cut 2 bases from V and 3 bases from J, with 4 bases between. CDR3 length: 12 amino acids. Per germline, CDR1 SEHNR and CDR2 FQNEAQ (reference sequence). The CDR3 DNA reads TGTGCCAGCAGCTTACGGGAAGAGACCCAGTACTTC. The encoded protein is CASSLREETQYF. The whole variable domain, filled in from reference TRBV7-9 and TRBJ2-5, reads DTGVSQNPRHKITKRGQNVTFRCDPISEHNRLYWYRQTLGQGPEFLTYFQNEAQLEKSRLLSDRFSAERPKGSFSTLEIQRTEQGDSAMYLCASSLREETQYFGPGTRLLVL.

This clone showed up just a few times. The CDR3 protein is CASSGDTASTDTQYF. The CDR3 coding sequence is TGTGCCAGCAGTGGGGACACGGCTAGCACAGATACGCAGTATTTT. The chain uses TRBV2 and TRBJ2-3; D is perhaps TRBD1 (6 bases). CDR3 length: 15 residues. Trimming cost V 4 bases and J 0 bases, with 11 bases left between them. CDR1 is SNHLY, CDR2 FYNNEI, per germline.

The chain has TRBV6-5 and TRBJ2-5; 7 bases align to TRBD1. J gave up 5 bases and V 2 bases, and 5 bases lay outside the gene matches. CDR3 length: 14 residues. CDR1 MNHEY and CDR2 SVGAGI come from the germline V gene. CDR3 DNA sequence: TGTGCCAGCAGTTACCTCTTCAGGGGGGAGACCCAGTACTTC. Its protein product is CASSYLFRGETQYF.

The V gene is TRBV5-1, the J gene TRBJ2-7, with TRBD1 matching over 11 bases. The V gene's germline CDR1 is SGHRS and CDR2 YFSETQ. The CDR3 length is 14 residues. V trimming: 7 bases; J trimming: 7 bases; junction bases outside the gene matches: 10. CDR3 nucleotides: TGCGCCAGCCTCCCGGACAGGGGGCTAGGAGAGCAGTACTTC. This gives the protein CASLPDRGLGEQYF.

V usage is TRBV5-4 and J usage is TRBJ2-2; tentatively, D is TRBD1 (6 bases). Germline-derived CDR1 and CDR2 are SGHNT and YYREEE (reference sequence). The CDR3 runs 16 residues. V dropped 2 bases and J dropped 4 bases, with 15 bases sitting between them. The CDR3 region is CASSFRQGNPTGELFF. As DNA, the CDR3 is TGTGCCAGCAGCTTTCGCCAGGGGAACCCCACCGGGGAGCTGTTTTTT.

The V call is TRBV2, the J call TRBJ2-3, with D perhaps assigned TRBD1 or TRBD2 (6 bases each). V was trimmed by 10 bases and J by 5 bases, leaving 16 bases between them. CDR3 length: 13 residues. Germline loops: CDR1 SNHLY, CDR2 FYNNEI. DNA for the CDR3: TGTGCCATCGCAAGGGGGGCGGTAGATACGCAGTATTTT. Translation: CAIARGAVDTQYF.

The chain couples TRBV5-1 to TRBJ2-1; D remains unclear. The CDR3 runs 13 residues. V was shortened by 0 bases and J by 2 bases, with 3 bases between the two germline ends. CDR1 is SGHRS, CDR2 YFSETQ, per germline. The CDR3 nucleotides read TGCGCCAGCAGCTTGGAGCCCTACAATGAGCAGTTCTTC. As protein: CASSLEPYNEQFF.

The rearrangement links TRBV7-2 to TRBJ2-7, with 8 bases lining up with TRBD2. The CDR3 has 14 amino acids. The V gene's germline CDR1 is SGHTA and CDR2 FQGNSA. Trimming took 4 bases from V and 2 from J; bases not matched to a gene: 4. DNA for the CDR3: TGTGCCAGCAGCTGGCTAGCGGGTGCCTACGAGCAGTACTTC. Protein sequence: CASSWLAGAYEQYF.

The table lists this clone with a count of one. V is TRBV30 and J is TRBJ1-1; maybe TRBD1 (5 bases). Germline values: CDR1 GTSNPN, CDR2 SVGIG (reference sequence). V was cut by 5 bases and J by 1 base, with 8 bases left in between. The CDR3 consists of 12 residues. Here the CDR3 reads CAWSQGNTEAFF. The DNA for the CDR3 is TGTGCCTGGTCCCAGGGGAACACTGAAGCTTTCTTT.

V gene TRBV6-1 combines with J gene TRBJ2-1; 10 bases agree with TRBD2. The V gene's germline CDR1 is MNHNS and CDR2 SASEGT. The CDR3 is 15 residues long. With V trimmed by 8 bases and J by 6 bases, 10 bases remained unmatched. As DNA, the CDR3 is TGTGCCAGCTATGCCCTAGCGGGGGTTTTCAATGAGCAGTTCTTC. Translating gives CASYALAGVFNEQFF.

The rearrangement joins TRBV11-2 to TRBJ1-1; 7 bases line up with TRBD1. The CDR3 contains 14 residues. Germline V gene lookup returns CDR1 SGHAT and CDR2 FQNNGV. Trimming cost V 0 bases and J 4 bases; bases outside gene matches: 2. The CDR3 nucleotides are TGTGCCAGCAGCTTAGAGGCAGGGGGCACTGAAGCTTTCTTT. As protein: CASSLEAGGTEAFF.